This TCR beta chain is from a study of T-cell reconstitution after alpha-beta-depleted transplantation in children. Regarding the study as a whole: Reportedly, roughly two months post-transplant, alpha-beta T cells arose from several hundred expanded graft clones.

As to this clonotype: Its antigen is as yet unknown.

It was with unique molecular identifiers that the TCRbeta library was prepared. TCRdb reprocessed the PCR reads via MiXCR and lists one record per CDR3 protein. Found here are 800,000 to 1,000,000 distinct CDR3 sequences, about 29% of them singletons; the top ten hold roughly 31%. This clonotype originated in a boy under three years old who had a stem cell transplant for SCID, so the T cells may come from the graft donor. The source material was PBMCs, mostly from graft donor cells, sampled 360 days after TCRalphabeta/CD19-depleted stem cell transplant.

The chain's CDR3 is CASSPDRYEQFF. Written as DNA, the CDR3 is TGTGCCAGCTCACCAGACAGATATGAGCAGTTCTTC. The V and J genes are TRBV18 and TRBJ2-1; TRBD1 might be the D (5 bases). CDR3 length: 12 amino acids. CDR1 KGHSH and CDR2 LQKENI come from the germline V gene. V was clipped by 2 bases and J by 8 bases, with 7 bases between them.